This TCR beta chain was identified during a study of control samples from healthy donors and cancer patients. The V gene lost 1 base and the J gene lost 4 bases, with 8 bases spanning the gap. This CDR3 is built from 13 residues. CDR1 SGHAT and CDR2 FQNNGV come from the germline V gene. Clones were sequenced by immunoSEQ multiplex PCR, and TCRdb holds only the in-frame ones, with some missing. Here the sample spans about 170,000 clones, about 90% being singletons. The material sequenced was blood. The rearrangement joins TRBV11-2 to TRBJ2-7, with D perhaps matching TRBD2 (5 bases). This clonotype was obtained from a woman aged 25 to 39 in good health. The CDR3 is CASSLGGQYEQYF. CDR3 DNA: TGTGCCAGCAGCTTAGGAGGGCAATACGAGCAGTACTTC.